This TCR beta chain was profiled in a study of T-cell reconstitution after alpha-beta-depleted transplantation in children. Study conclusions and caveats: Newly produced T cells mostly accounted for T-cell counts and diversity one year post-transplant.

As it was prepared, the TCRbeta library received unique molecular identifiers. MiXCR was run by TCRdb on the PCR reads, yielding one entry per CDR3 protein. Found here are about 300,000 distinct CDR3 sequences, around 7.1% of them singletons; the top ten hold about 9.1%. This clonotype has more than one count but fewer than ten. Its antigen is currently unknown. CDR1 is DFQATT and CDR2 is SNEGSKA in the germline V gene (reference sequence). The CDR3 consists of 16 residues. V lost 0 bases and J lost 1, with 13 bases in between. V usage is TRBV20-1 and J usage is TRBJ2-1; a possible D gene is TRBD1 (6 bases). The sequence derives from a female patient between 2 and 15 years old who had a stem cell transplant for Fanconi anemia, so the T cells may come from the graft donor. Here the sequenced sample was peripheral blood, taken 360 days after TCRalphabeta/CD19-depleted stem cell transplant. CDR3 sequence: CSARDQTGESYNEQFF. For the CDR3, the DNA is TGCAGTGCTAGAGATCAGACAGGTGAATCCTACAATGAGCAGTTCTTC.